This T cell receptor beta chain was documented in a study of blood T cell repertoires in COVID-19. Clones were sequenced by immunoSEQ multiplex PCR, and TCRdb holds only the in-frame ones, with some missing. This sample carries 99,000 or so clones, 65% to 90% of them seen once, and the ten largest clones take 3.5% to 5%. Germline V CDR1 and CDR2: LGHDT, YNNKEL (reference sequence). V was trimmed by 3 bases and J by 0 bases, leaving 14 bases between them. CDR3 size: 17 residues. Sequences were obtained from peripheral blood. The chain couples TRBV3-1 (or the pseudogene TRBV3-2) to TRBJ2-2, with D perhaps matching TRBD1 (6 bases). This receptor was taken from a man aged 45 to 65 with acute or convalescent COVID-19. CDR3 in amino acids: CASSQSAGTPNTGELFF. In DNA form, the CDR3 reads TGTGCCAGCAGCCAGTCGGCCGGGACACCGAACACCGGGGAGCTGTTTTTT.